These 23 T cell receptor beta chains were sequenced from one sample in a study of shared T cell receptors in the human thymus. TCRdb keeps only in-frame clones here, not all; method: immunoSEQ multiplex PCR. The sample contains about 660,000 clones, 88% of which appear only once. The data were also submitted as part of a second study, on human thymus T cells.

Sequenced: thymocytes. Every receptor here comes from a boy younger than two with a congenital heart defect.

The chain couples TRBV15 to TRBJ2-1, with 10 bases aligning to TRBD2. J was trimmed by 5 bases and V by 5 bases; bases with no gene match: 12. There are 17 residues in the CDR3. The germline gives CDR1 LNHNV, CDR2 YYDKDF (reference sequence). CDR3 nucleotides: TGTGCCACCAGCCCCCCCTCCGGGACTAGCGTTCACAATGAGCAGTTCTTC. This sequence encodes CATSPPSGTSVHNEQFF.

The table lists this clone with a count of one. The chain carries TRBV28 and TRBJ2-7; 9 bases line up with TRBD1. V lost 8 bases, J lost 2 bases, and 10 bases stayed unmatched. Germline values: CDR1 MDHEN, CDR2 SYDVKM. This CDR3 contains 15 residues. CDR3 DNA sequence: TGTGCCAGCTCTGCTTCGGACAGGGGCACCTACGAGCAGTACTTC. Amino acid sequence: CASSASDRGTYEQYF. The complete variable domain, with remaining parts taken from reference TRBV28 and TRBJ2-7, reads DVKVTQSSRYLVKRTGEKVFLECVQDMDHENMFWYRQDPGLGLRLIYFSYDVKMKEKGDIPEGYSVSREKKERFSLILESASTNQTSMYLCASSASDRGTYEQYFGPGTRLTVT.

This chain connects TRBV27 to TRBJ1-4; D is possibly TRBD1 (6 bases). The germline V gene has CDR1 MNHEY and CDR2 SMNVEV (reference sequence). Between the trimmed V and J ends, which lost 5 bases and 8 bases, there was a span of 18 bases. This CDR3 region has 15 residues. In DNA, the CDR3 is TGTGCCAGCAGTCTCGAGCAGGGGAGGGACGAAAAACTGTTTTTT. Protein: CASSLEQGRDEKLFF.

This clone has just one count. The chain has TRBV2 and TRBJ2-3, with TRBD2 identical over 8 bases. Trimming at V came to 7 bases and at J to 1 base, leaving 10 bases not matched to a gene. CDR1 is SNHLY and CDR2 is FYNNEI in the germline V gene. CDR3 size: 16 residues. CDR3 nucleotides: TGTGCCAGCACGCAGCGGGAGTGTACGGGCACAGATACGCAGTATTTT. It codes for CASTQRECTGTDTQYF.

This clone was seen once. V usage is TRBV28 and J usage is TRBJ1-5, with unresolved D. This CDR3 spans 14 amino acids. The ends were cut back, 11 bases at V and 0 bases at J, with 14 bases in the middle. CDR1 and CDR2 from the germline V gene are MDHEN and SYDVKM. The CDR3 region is CAGATANSNQPQHF. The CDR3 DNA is TGTGCCGGAGCGACGGCGAATAGCAATCAGCCCCAGCATTTT.

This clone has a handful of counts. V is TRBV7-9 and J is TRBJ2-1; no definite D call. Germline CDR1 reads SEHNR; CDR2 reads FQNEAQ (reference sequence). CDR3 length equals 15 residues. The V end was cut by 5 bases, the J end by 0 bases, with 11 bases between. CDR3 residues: CASSQLTPSYNEQFF. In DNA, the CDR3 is TGTGCCAGCAGCCAGTTAACCCCCTCCTACAATGAGCAGTTCTTC. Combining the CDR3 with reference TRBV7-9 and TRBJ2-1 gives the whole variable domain DTGVSQNPRHKITKRGQNVTFRCDPISEHNRLYWYRQTLGQGPEFLTYFQNEAQLEKSRLLSDRFSAERPKGSFSTLEIQRTEQGDSAMYLCASSQLTPSYNEQFFGPGTRLTVL.

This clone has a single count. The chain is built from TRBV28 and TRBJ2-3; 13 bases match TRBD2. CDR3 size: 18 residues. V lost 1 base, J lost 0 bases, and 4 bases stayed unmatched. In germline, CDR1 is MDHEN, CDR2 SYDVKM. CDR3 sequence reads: CASSLYGTSGTSTDTQYF. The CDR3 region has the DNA TGTGCCAGCAGTTTATATGGGACTAGCGGGACAAGCACAGATACGCAGTATTTT.

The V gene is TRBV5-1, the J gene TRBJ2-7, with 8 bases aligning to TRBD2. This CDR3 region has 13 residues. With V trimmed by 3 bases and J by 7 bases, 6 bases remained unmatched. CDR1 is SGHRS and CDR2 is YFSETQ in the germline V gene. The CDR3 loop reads CASSSGTRGEQYF. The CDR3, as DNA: TGCGCCAGCAGCTCCGGGACTAGGGGTGAGCAGTACTTC.

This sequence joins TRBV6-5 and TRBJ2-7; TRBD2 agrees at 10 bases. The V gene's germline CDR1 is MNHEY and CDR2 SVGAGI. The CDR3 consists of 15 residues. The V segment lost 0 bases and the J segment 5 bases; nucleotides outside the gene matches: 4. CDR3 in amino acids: CASSYSSGRLDEQYF. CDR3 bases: TGTGCCAGCAGTTACTCTAGCGGGAGGCTTGACGAGCAGTACTTC.

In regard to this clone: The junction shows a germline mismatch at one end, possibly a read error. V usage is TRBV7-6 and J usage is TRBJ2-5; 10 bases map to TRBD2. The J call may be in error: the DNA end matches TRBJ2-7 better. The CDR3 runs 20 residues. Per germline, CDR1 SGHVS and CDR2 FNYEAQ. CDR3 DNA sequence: TGTGCCAGCAGCCTAGCAGGGTCTCGGAAGCGGGAGGGGGTGGCGTACGAGCAGTACTTC. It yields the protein CASSLAGSRKREGVAYEQYF.

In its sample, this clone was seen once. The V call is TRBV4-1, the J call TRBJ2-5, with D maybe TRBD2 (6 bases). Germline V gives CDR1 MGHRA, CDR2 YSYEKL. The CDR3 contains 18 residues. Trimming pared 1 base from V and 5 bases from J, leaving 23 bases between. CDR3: CASSQGSPSGSRSETQYF. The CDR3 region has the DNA TGCGCCAGCAGCCAAGGGTCCCCATCCGGGAGTCGGTCGGAGACCCAGTACTTC.

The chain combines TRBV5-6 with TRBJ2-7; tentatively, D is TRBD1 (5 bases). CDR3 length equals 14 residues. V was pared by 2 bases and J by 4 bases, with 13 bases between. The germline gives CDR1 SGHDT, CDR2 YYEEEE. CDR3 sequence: CASSFPGKDYEQYF. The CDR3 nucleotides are TGTGCCAGCAGCTTTCCAGGGAAGGATTACGAGCAGTACTTC.

DNA for the CDR3: TGTGCCAGCAGCTTTGGGGCCTCCTACTACAATGAGCAGTTCTTC. Amino acid sequence: CASSFGASYYNEQFF. The gene calls are TRBV7-3 and TRBJ2-1; TRBD1 is a possible D gene (5 bases). V lost 3 bases, J lost 3 bases, and 12 bases lay in between. The CDR3 runs to 15 residues. Germline lookup yields CDR1 SGHTA and CDR2 FQGTGA.

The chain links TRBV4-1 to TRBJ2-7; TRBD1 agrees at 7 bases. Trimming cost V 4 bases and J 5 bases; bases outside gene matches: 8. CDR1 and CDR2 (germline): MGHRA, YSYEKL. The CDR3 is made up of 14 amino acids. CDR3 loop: CASSPSGQNHEQYF. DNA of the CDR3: TGCGCCAGCAGCCCCTCGGGACAGAACCACGAGCAGTACTTC.

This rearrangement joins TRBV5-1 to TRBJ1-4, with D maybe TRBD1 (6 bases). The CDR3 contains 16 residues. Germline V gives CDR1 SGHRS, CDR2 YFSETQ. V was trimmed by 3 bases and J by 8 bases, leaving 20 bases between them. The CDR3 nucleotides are TGCGCCAGCAGCTCTGATGGGCACAGGGTCGGAGAAAAACTGTTTTTT. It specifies CASSSDGHRVGEKLFF. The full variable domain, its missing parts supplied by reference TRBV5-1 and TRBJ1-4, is KAGVTQTPRYLIKTRGQQVTLSCSPISGHRSVSWYQQTPGQGLQFLFEYFSETQRNKGNFPGRFSGRQFSNSRSEMNVSTLELGDSALYLCASSSDGHRVGEKLFFGSGTQLSVL.

The CDR3, as DNA: TGTGCCAGCAGCGCCGGACGGGGATCCTACGAGCAGTACTTC. Translation: CASSAGRGSYEQYF. The chain has TRBV7-9 and TRBJ2-7; D might be TRBD2 (5 bases). The V gene lost 5 bases and the J gene lost 1 base, with 12 bases spanning the gap. Per the germline V gene, CDR1 is SEHNR and CDR2 is FQNEAQ (reference sequence). This CDR3 comprises 14 residues.

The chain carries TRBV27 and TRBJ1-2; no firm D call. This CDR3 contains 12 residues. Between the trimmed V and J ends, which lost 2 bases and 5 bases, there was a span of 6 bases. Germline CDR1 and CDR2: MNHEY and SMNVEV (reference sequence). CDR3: CASSLQRYGYTF. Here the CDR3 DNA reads TGTGCCAGCAGTTTACAGAGGTATGGCTACACCTTC.

The CDR3 sequence: CAISGPTGQGRYYGYTF. CDR3 DNA: TGTGCCATCAGTGGACCAACCGGACAGGGGCGTTACTATGGCTACACCTTC. V and J are TRBV10-3 and TRBJ1-2, with 9 bases that match TRBD1. Germline CDR1 and CDR2: ENHRY and SYGVKD. This CDR3 is 17 amino acids long. After removal of 4 bases from V and 3 bases from J, the junction contained 12 bases not matched to a gene.

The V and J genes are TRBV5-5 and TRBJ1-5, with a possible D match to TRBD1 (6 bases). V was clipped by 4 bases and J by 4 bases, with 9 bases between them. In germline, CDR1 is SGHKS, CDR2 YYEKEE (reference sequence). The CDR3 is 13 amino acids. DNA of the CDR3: TGTGCCAGCAGCCTGGGGGCAAATCAGCCCCAGCATTTT. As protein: CASSLGANQPQHF. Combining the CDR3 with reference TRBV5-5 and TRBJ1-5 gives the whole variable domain DAGVTQSPTHLIKTRGQQVTLRCSPISGHKSVSWYQQVLGQGPQFIFQYYEKEERGRGNFPDRFSARQFPNYSSELNVNALLLGDSALYLCASSLGANQPQHFGDGTRLSIL.

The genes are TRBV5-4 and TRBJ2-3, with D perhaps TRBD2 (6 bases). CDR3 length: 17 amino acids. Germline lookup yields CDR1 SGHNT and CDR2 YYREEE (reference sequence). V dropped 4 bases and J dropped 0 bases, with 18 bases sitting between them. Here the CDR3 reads CASSPHHSGFSTDTQYF. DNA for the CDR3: TGTGCCAGCAGCCCACATCATAGCGGCTTTAGCACAGATACGCAGTATTTT.

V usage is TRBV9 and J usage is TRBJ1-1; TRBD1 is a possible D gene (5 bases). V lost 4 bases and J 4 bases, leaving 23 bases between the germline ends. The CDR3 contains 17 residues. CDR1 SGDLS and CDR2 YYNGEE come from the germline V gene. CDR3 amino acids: CASSPRPRGGALTEAFF. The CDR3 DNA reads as TGTGCCAGCAGCCCCAGGCCGCGGGGCGGGGCCCTCACTGAAGCTTTCTTT. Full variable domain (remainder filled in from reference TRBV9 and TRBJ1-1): DSGVTQTPKHLITATGQRVTLRCSPRSGDLSVYWYQQSLDQGLQFLIQYYNGEERAKGNILERFSAQQFPDLHSELNLSSLELGDSALYFCASSPRPRGGALTEAFFGQGTRLTVV.

Here the CDR3 reads CASSSWLSAYEQYF. In nucleotides, the CDR3 is TGTGCCAGCAGTTCCTGGTTGAGTGCCTACGAGCAGTACTTC. This chain uses TRBV28 with TRBJ2-7, with unresolved D. CDR1 MDHEN and CDR2 SYDVKM come from the germline V gene. Trimming cost V 4 bases and J 2 bases, with 12 bases left between them. CDR3 length: 14 residues.

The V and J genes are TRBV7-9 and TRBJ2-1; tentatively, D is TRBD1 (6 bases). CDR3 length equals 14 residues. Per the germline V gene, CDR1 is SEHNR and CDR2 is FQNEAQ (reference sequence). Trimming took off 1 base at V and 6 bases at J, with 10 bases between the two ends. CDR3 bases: TGTGCCAGCAGCTTAGATAGGGGGTGCAATGAGCAGTTCTTC. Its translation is CASSLDRGCNEQFF.